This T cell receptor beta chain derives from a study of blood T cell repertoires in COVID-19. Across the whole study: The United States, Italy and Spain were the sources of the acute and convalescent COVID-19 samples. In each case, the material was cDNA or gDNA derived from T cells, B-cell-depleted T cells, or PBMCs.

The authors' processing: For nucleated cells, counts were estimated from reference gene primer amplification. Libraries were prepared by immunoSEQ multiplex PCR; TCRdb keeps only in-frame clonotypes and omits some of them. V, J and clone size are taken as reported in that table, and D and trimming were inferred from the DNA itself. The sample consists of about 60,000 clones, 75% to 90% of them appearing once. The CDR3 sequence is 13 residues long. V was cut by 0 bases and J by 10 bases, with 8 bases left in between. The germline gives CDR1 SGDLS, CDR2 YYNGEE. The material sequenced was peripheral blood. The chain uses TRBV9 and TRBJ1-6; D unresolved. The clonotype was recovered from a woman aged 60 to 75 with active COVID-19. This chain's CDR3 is CASSVGQSSPLHF. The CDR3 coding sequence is TGTGCCAGCAGCGTAGGGCAGTCATCACCCCTCCACTTT.